The rows below give T cell receptor beta chains drawn from one sample of a study of cytomegalovirus exposure and HLA in healthy donors. Generated by immunoSEQ multiplex PCR, the TCRdb table keeps only in-frame clones and is missing some. Of around 130,000 clones in the sample, 80% to 85% are singletons; the top ten hold around 0.67%. Sequenced input: PBMCs. The receptors originated from a man between 18 and 29 years old in good health and CMV-seronegative. Both conserved end residues are part of each CDR3. The D gene is left open where the match is weak. Expanded clones are given a class, and other clones once, few, many or no size at all.

D gene,V gene,CDR3 length,clone size,J gene,CDR3 protein,CDR3 DNA
TRBD2,TRBV7-2,15,NA,TRBJ2-5,CASSFPSGGLETQYF,TGTGCCAGCAGCTTCCCTAGCGGGGGTTTAGAGACCCAGTACTTC
NA,TRBV30,12,NA,TRBJ2-7,CAWSVGRGEQYF,TGTGCCTGGAGTGTAGGGCGGGGTGAGCAGTACTTC
NA,TRBV7-6,13,NA,TRBJ1-5,CASSLANSEPQHF,TGTGCCAGCAGCTTAGCGAATTCAGAGCCCCAGCATTTT
NA,TRBV21-1,13,NA,TRBJ1-3,CASSKVQGNTIYF,TGTGCCAGCAGCAAAGTACAGGGAAACACCATATATTTT
NA,TRBV6-6,12,NA,TRBJ2-1,CASSYPEEEGLF,TGTGCCAGCAGTTACCCGGAGGAGGAGGGGCTCTTC
NA,TRBV6-5,12,NA,TRBJ1-5,CASTQGNQPQHF,TGTGCCAGCACCCAGGGTAATCAGCCCCAGCATTTT
TRBD2,TRBV13,16,NA,TRBJ2-2,CASSLEAGVNTGELFF,TGTGCCAGCAGCCTAGAAGCGGGAGTGAACACCGGGGAGCTGTTTTTT
NA,TRBV29-1,14,NA,TRBJ1-1,CSVGIGSGSTEAFF,TGCAGCGTGGGAATCGGATCGGGGTCTACTGAAGCTTTCTTT
NA,TRBV6-5,14,once,TRBJ2-4,CASSEQGLKNIQYF,TGTGCCAGCAGTGAACAGGGATTGAAGAACATTCAGTACTTC
TRBD2,TRBV7-6,18,NA,TRBJ2-6,CASSIPGLGPSGANVLTF,TGTGCCAGCAGCATCCCGGGACTAGGGCCCTCTGGGGCCAACGTCCTGACTTTC
NA,TRBV9,13,few,TRBJ1-1,CASSVVSNTEAFF,TGTGCCAGCAGCGTAGTCTCGAACACTGAAGCTTTCTTT
TRBD2,TRBV11-2,16,NA,TRBJ2-1,CASSLGAGGKYNEQFF,TGTGCCAGCAGCCTGGGGGCGGGGGGAAAATACAATGAGCAGTTCTTC
TRBD2,TRBV7-9,17,NA,TRBJ2-7,CASSFRALAGGGYEQYF,TGTGCCAGCAGCTTTCGGGCACTAGCGGGGGGCGGCTACGAGCAGTACTTC
TRBD2,TRBV5-6,16,NA,TRBJ2-3,CASSLEGGRLLLAQYF,TGTGCCAGCAGCTTGGAGGGAGGGAGGTTGTTGTTAGCGCAGTATTTT
NA,TRBV7-9,13,NA,TRBJ2-7,CASSPRSHYEQYF,TGTGCCAGCAGCCCCCGGAGCCACTACGAGCAGTACTTC
TRBD1,TRBV6-5,14,NA,TRBJ1-5,CASSSGQANQPQHF,TGTGCCAGCAGTTCAGGACAGGCCAATCAGCCCCAGCATTTT
NA,TRBV5-1,13,NA,TRBJ1-1,CASSGPGYTEAFF,TGCGCCAGCAGCGGGCCTGGGTACACTGAAGCTTTCTTT
NA,TRBV15,14,NA,TRBJ2-1,CATSNTGQPNEQFF,TGTGCCACCAGCAACACCGGACAGCCAAATGAGCAGTTCTTC
TRBD2,TRBV14,15,NA,TRBJ2-1,CASSPSGGAHNEQFF,TGTGCCAGCAGCCCTAGCGGGGGGGCGCACAATGAGCAGTTCTTC
TRBD1,TRBV11-2,17,NA,TRBJ1-6,CASSHLRGRRSNSPLHF,TGTGCCAGCAGCCATCTCAGGGGGCGCCGGTCTAATTCACCCCTCCACTTT
NA,TRBV30,13,NA,TRBJ1-2,CAWIGPQAGGYTF,TGTGCCTGGATAGGGCCCCAGGCGGGTGGCTACACCTTC
NA,TRBV6-4,13,NA,TRBJ2-1,CASSDENRNEQFF,TGTGCCAGCAGTGATGAGAACAGGAATGAGCAGTTCTTC
TRBD1,TRBV10-3,13,NA,TRBJ1-2,CAIREDRGVGYTF,TGTGCCATCAGAGAGGACAGGGGGGTTGGCTACACCTTC
TRBD1,TRBV7-3,15,NA,TRBJ2-2,CASSPAGGDTGELFF,TGTGCCAGCAGCCCCGCAGGGGGCGACACCGGGGAGCTGTTTTTT
TRBD1,TRBV9,14,NA,TRBJ2-3,CASSVKGGADTQYF,TGTGCCAGCAGCGTAAAAGGGGGCGCGGATACGCAGTATTTT
NA,TRBV4-3,15,NA,TRBJ2-1,CASSQDSVSSNEQFF,TGCGCCAGCAGCCAAGATTCCGTCAGTTCCAATGAGCAGTTCTTC
TRBD1,TRBV5-6,18,NA,TRBJ1-5,CASSDPPTGPGSNQPQHF,TGTGCCAGCAGCGACCCCCCGACAGGGCCCGGTAGCAATCAGCCCCAGCATTTT
NA,TRBV6-1,13,NA,TRBJ1-2,CASSEATIYGYTF,TGTGCCAGCAGTGAGGCCACCATCTATGGCTACACCTTC
NA,TRBV27,13,NA,TRBJ1-2,CASSLSGSYGYTF,TGTGCCAGCAGTTTATCCGGTAGCTATGGCTACACCTTC
TRBD1,TRBV7-2,12,NA,TRBJ1-1,CASSLRTGVAFF,TGTGCCAGCAGCTTAAGGACAGGGGTAGCTTTCTTT
NA,TRBV6-6,15,NA,TRBJ2-3,CASSYVRLLTDTQYF,TGTGCCAGCAGTTACGTACGACTACTCACAGATACGCAGTATTTT
TRBD1,TRBV14,16,NA,TRBJ1-1,CASSQFRQGLNTEAFF,TGTGCCAGCAGCCAATTCCGACAGGGACTGAACACTGAAGCTTTCTTT
TRBD2,TRBV7-2,17,NA,TRBJ2-1,CASSLGGQRGVYNEQFF,TGTGCCAGCAGCTTAGGAGGTCAGCGGGGCGTTTACAATGAGCAGTTCTTC
NA,TRBV6-5,13,NA,TRBJ1-5,CASSVRENQPQHF,TGTGCCAGCAGCGTCCGGGAGAATCAGCCCCAGCATTTT
TRBD1,TRBV9,16,NA,TRBJ1-3,CASSEYSTGTGNTIYF,TGTGCCAGCAGCGAATATTCGACAGGGACTGGAAACACCATATATTTT
NA,TRBV28,15,NA,TRBJ1-2,CASSRAGDPYYGYTF,TGTGCCAGCAGCCGAGCGGGGGACCCTTACTATGGCTACACCTTC
NA,TRBV11-2,15,NA,TRBJ1-5,CASSLLSGDNQPQHF,TGTGCCAGCAGCTTACTATCGGGGGACAATCAGCCCCAGCATTTT
NA,TRBV6-1,12,NA,TRBJ2-3,CASSETDDTQYF,TGTGCCAGCAGTGAAACAGATGATACGCAGTATTTT
TRBD2,TRBV15,14,NA,TRBJ2-1,CATSRAGTSNEQFF,TGTGCCACCAGCAGAGCGGGGACTAGTAACGAGCAGTTCTTC
NA,TRBV15,16,NA,TRBJ1-1,CATSRWSSSMNTEAFF,TGTGCCACCAGCAGATGGAGCAGCAGTATGAACACTGAAGCTTTCTTT
NA,TRBV11-1,11,once,TRBJ2-1,CASTSLNEQFF,TGTGCCAGCACCAGTCTCAATGAGCAGTTCTTC
NA,TRBV5-1,15,NA,TRBJ2-1,CASSLDRSSYNEQFF,TGCGCCAGCAGCTTGGACAGGAGCTCCTACAATGAGCAGTTCTTC
NA,TRBV4-1,12,few,TRBJ2-7,CASSQQGYEQYF,TGCGCCAGCAGCCAACAGGGGTACGAGCAGTACTTC
NA,TRBV29-1,14,NA,TRBJ1-1,CSAEDLTSGTEAFF,TGCAGCGCCGAAGATCTCACCTCGGGCACTGAAGCTTTCTTT